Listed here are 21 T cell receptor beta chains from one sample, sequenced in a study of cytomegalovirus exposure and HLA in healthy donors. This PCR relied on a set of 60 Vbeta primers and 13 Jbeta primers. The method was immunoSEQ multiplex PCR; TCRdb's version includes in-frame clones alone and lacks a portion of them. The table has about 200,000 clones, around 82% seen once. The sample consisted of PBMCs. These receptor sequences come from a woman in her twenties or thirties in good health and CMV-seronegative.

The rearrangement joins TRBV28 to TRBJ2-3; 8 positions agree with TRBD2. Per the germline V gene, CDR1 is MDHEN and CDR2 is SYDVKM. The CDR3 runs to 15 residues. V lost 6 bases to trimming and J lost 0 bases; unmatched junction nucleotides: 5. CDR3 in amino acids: CASRPLAVSTDTQYF. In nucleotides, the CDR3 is TGTGCCAGCAGACCACTAGCGGTTAGCACAGATACGCAGTATTTT.

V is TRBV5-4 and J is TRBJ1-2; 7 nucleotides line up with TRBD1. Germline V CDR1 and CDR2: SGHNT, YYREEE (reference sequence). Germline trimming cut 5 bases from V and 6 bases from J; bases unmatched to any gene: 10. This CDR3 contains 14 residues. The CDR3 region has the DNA TGTGCCAGCAGGATAACAGGGGCCCCCAATGGCTACACCTTC. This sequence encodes CASRITGAPNGYTF.

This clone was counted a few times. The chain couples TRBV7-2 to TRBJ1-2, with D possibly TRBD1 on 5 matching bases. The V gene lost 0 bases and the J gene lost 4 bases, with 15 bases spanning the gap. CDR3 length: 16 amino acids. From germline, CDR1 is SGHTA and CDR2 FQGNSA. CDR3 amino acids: CASSLARGSRGYGYTF. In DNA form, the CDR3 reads TGTGCCAGCAGCTTAGCCAGAGGTAGTAGGGGCTATGGCTACACCTTC. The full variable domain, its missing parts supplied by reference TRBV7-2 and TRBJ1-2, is GAGVSQSPSNKVTEKGKDVELRCDPISGHTALYWYRQSLGQGLEFLIYFQGNSAPDKSGLPSDRFSAERTGGSVSTLTIQRTQQEDSAVYLCASSLARGSRGYGYTFGSGTRLTVV.

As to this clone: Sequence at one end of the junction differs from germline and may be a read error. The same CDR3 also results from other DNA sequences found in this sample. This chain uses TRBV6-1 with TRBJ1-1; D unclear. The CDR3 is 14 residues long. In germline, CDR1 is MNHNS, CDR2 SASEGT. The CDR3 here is CASSEKRVGTEAFF. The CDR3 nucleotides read TGTGCCAGCAGTGAAAAGCGGGTTGGAACTGAAGCCTTCTTT.

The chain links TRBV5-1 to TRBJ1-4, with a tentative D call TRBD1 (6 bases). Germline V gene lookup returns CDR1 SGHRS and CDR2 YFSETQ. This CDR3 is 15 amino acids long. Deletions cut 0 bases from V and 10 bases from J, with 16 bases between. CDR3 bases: TGCGCCAGCAGCTTGGGGGCCGTCCTAGGGGGAAAACTGTTTTTT. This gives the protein CASSLGAVLGGKLFF.

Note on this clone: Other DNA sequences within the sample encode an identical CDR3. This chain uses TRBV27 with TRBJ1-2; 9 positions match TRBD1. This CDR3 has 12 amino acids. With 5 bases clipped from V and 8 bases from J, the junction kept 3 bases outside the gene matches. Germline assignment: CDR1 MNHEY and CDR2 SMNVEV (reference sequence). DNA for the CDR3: TGTGCCAGCAGTCGACAGGGGGGAGGCTACACCTTC. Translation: CASSRQGGGYTF.

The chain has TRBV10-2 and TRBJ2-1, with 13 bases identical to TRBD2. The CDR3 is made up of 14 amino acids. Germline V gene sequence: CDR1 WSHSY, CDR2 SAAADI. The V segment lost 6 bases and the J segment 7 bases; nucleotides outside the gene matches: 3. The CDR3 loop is CASRLAGGQNEQFF. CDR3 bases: TGCGCCAGCAGACTAGCGGGAGGGCAAAATGAGCAGTTCTTC.

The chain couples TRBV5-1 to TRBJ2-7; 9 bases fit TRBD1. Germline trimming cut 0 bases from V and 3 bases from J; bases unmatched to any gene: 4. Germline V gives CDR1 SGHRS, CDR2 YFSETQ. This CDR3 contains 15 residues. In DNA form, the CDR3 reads TGCGCCAGCAGCTTGGCCGGGACAGGGAACTACGAGCAGTACTTC. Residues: CASSLAGTGNYEQYF.

CDR3 sequence reads: CATRGRGSYNEQFF. The DNA for the CDR3 is TGTGCCACCCGCGGGAGAGGGTCCTACAATGAGCAGTTCTTC. This chain connects TRBV7-9 to TRBJ2-1; 7 bases map to TRBD2. The CDR3 covers 14 residues. The junction had 7 bases not matched to a gene; V was cut back by 10 bases and J by 1 base. Germline V gene lookup returns CDR1 SEHNR and CDR2 FQNEAQ (reference sequence). The entire variable domain, with the rest obtained from reference TRBV7-9 and TRBJ2-1, is as follows: DTGVSQNPRHKITKRGQNVTFRCDPISEHNRLYWYRQTLGQGPEFLTYFQNEAQLEKSRLLSDRFSAERPKGSFSTLEIQRTEQGDSAMYLCATRGRGSYNEQFFGPGTRLTVL.

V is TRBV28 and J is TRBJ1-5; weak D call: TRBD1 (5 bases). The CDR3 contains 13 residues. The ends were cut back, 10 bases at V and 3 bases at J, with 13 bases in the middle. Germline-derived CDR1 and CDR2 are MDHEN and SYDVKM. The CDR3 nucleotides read TGTGCCACTGTTTTGGGGCACAATCAGCCCCAGCATTTT. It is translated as CATVLGHNQPQHF.

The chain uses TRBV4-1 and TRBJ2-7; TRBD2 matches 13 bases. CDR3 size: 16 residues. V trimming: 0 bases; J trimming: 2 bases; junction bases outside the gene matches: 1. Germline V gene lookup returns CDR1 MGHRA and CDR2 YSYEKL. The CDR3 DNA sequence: TGCGCCAGCAGCCAAGAAGGACTAGCGGGGGCCTACGAGCAGTACTTC. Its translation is CASSQEGLAGAYEQYF.

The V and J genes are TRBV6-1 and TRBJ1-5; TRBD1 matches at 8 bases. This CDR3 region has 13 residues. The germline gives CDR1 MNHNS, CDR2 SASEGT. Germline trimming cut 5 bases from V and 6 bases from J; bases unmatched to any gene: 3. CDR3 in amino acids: CASSLTGVQPQHF. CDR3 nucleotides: TGTGCCAGCAGTTTGACAGGGGTTCAGCCCCAGCATTTT.

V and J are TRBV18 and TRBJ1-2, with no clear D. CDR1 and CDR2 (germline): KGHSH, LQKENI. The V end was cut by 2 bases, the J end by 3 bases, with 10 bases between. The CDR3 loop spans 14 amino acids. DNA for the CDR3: TGTGCCAGCTCACCATTGGCAGAATACTATGGCTACACCTTC. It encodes CASSPLAEYYGYTF.

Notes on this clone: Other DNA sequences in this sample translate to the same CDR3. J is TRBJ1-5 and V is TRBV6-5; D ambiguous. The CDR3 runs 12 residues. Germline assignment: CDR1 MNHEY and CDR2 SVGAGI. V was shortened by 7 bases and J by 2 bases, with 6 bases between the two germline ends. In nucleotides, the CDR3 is TGTGCCAGCAATACGGGCAATCAGCCCCAGCATTTT. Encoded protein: CASNTGNQPQHF.

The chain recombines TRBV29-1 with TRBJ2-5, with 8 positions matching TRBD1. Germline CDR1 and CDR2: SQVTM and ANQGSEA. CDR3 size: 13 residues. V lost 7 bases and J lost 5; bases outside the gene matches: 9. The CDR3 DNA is TGCAGCGCATCCGGACAGGGTTGGGAGACCCAGTACTTC. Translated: CSASGQGWETQYF.

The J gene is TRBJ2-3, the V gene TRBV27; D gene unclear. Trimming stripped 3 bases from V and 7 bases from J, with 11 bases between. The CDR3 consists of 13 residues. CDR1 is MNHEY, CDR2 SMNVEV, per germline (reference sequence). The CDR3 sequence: CASSFGRLYTQYF. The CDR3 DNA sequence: TGTGCCAGCAGTTTTGGGCGTCTCTATACGCAGTATTTT.

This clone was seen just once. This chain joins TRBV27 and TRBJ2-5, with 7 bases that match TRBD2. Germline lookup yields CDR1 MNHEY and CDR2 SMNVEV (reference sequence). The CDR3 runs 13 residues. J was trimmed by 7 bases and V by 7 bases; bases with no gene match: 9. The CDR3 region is CASKAGLLGTQYF. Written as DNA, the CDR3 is TGTGCCAGCAAAGCGGGGCTCCTCGGGACCCAGTACTTC.

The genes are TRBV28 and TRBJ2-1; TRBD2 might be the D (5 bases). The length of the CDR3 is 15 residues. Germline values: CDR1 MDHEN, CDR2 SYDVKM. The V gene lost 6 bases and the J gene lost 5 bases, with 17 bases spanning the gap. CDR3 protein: CASSYHGPRDNEQFF. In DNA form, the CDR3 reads TGTGCCAGCAGCTACCACGGGCCGCGGGACAATGAGCAGTTCTTC.

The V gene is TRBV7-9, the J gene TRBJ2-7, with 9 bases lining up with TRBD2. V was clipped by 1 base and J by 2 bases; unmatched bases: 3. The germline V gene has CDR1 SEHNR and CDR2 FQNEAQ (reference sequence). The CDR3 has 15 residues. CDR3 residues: CASSLGASGTYEQYF. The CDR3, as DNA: TGTGCCAGCAGCTTAGGGGCTAGCGGGACCTACGAGCAGTACTTC.

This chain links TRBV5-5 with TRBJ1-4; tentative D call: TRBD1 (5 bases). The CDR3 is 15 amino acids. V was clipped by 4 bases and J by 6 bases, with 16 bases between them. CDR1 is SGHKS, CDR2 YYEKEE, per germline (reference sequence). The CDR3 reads CASSPGGAGDEKLFF. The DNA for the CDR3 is TGTGCCAGCAGCCCTGGAGGGGCTGGGGATGAAAAACTGTTTTTT.

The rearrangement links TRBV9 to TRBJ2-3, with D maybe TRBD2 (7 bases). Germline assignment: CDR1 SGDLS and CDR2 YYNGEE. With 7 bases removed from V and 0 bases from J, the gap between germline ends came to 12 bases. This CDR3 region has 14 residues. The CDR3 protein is CASGGGPSTDTQYF. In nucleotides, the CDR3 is TGTGCCAGCGGCGGGGGCCCTAGCACAGATACGCAGTATTTT.